These T cell receptor beta chains were read from a single sample in a study of blood T cell repertoires in COVID-19. Sequencing used immunoSEQ multiplex PCR; TCRdb keeps in-frame clones, though not all of them. The sample consists of roughly 290,000 clones, around 90% of them appearing once. The sample comprised PBMCs or T cells enriched from blood (not recorded which). Receptor source: a middle-aged woman who had recovered from COVID-19. Both conserved end residues are part of each CDR3. D genes are given only for firm matches. The listing skips clone size in some rows; elsewhere it reads once, few, many or a size class.

>TRBJ2-5|NA|TRBD1|TRBV3-1/TRBV3-2|14
CASSPGTGVETQYF
TGTGCCAGCAGCCCTGGGACAGGGGTTGAGACCCAGTACTTC
>TRBJ1-5|NA|TRBD1|TRBV2|15
CASSVGTGGNQPQHF
TGTGCCAGCAGTGTTGGGACAGGGGGGAATCAGCCCCAGCATTTT
>TRBJ1-3|NA|NA|TRBV11-2|15
CASSSTVYSGNTIYF
TGTGCCAGCAGCTCTACAGTCTACTCTGGAAACACCATATATTTT
>TRBJ2-5|NA|TRBD2|TRBV15|14
CATSPRGGAETQYF
TGTGCCACCAGCCCACGCGGGGGGGCAGAGACCCAGTACTTC
>TRBJ2-2|NA|NA|TRBV4-1|14
CASSQLAAGGELFF
TGCGCCAGCAGCCAATTGGCGGCGGGGGGGGAGCTGTTTTTT
>TRBJ1-4|NA|TRBD1|TRBV7-2|13
CASSTGTNEKLFF
TGTGCCAGTTCGACAGGGACCAATGAAAAACTGTTTTTT
>TRBJ2-1|NA|TRBD2|TRBV25-1|15
CASSDNGRATNEQFF
TGTGCCAGCAGTGACAACGGGAGGGCCACAAATGAGCAGTTCTTC
>TRBJ1-5|few|NA|TRBV5-8|18
CASSLVSLGRAINQPQHF
TGTGCCAGCAGCTTGGTTAGTCTTGGCAGGGCGATTAATCAGCCCCAGCATTTT
>TRBJ1-1|NA|TRBD1|TRBV6-6|14
CASSYQGVNTEAFF
TGTGCCAGCAGTTATCAGGGGGTGAACACTGAAGCTTTCTTT
>TRBJ1-3|NA|NA|TRBV7-8|15
CASSRRGNSGNTIYF
TGTGCCAGCAGCCGTCGGGGGAACTCTGGAAACACCATATATTTT
>TRBJ1-4|NA|TRBD1|TRBV7-9|17
CASSRTGGRATNEKLFF
TGTGCCAGCAGCCGGACAGGGGGCAGGGCGACTAATGAAAAACTGTTTTTT
>TRBJ2-1|NA|NA|TRBV7-2|15
CASSLEVAGSNEQFF
TGTGCCAGCAGCTTAGAGGTTGCCGGGAGCAATGAGCAGTTCTTC
>TRBJ1-5|once|NA|TRBV6-5|12
CASSSVDQPQHF
TGTGCCAGCAGCAGTGTCGATCAGCCCCAGCATTTT
>TRBJ1-2|NA|TRBD1|TRBV5-4|15
CASSLGPGGADGYTF
TGTGCCAGCAGCTTGGGGCCAGGGGGCGCGGATGGCTACACCTTC
>TRBJ1-2|NA|NA|TRBV18|16
CASSPIPQGSNGGYTF
TGTGCCAGCTCACCAATCCCGCAGGGTTCTAATGGAGGCTACACCTTC
>TRBJ2-2|NA|TRBD1|TRBV25-1|16
CASNNRDRGPTGELFF
TGTGCCAGCAACAACCGGGACAGGGGGCCCACCGGGGAGCTGTTTTTT
>TRBJ2-1|few|TRBD1|TRBV19|15
CASSLDRINYNEQFF
TGTGCCAGTAGCTTGGACAGGATAAATTACAATGAGCAGTTCTTC
>TRBJ2-3|NA|NA|TRBV29-1|14
CSARTGTTTDTQYF
TGCAGCGCTAGGACCGGGACAACCACAGATACGCAGTATTTT
>TRBJ1-4|NA|NA|TRBV3-1/TRBV3-2|13
CASSLPGAEKLFF
TGTGCCAGCAGCCTCCCAGGGGCGGAAAAACTGTTTTTT
>TRBJ1-1|NA|NA|TRBV3-1/TRBV3-2|13
CASSRSKNTEAFF
TGTGCCAGCAGCCGGAGTAAGAACACTGAAGCTTTCTTT
>TRBJ2-1|NA|TRBD2|TRBV7-8|16
CASSHSSGRYGNEQFF
TGTGCCAGCAGTCACTCTAGCGGGAGGTATGGCAATGAGCAGTTCTTC
>TRBJ1-1|once|NA|TRBV3-1/TRBV3-2|13
CASSQGSTVEAFF
TGTGCCAGCAGCCAAGGCTCCACAGTAGAAGCTTTCTTT
>TRBJ2-3|NA|NA|TRBV11-3|13
CASSRERPDTQYF
TGTGCCAGCAGCCGGGAGAGGCCAGATACGCAGTATTTT
>TRBJ1-2|NA|TRBD1|TRBV5-6|16
CASSLAQGQADEGYTF
TGTGCCAGCAGCTTGGCCCAGGGACAGGCCGATGAGGGCTACACCTTC
>TRBJ1-2|NA|TRBD1|TRBV5-4|16
CASSSLGQGWNYGYTF
TGTGCCAGCAGCTCGTTGGGACAGGGATGGAACTATGGCTACACCTTC
>TRBJ1-4|NA|NA|TRBV19|14
CASMFAGLNEKLFF
TGTGCCAGTATGTTTGCGGGGCTGAATGAAAAACTGTTTTTT
>TRBJ2-1|once|TRBD2|TRBV5-1|16
CASSSGLAGGNNEQFF
TGCGCCAGCAGTTCCGGACTAGCGGGGGGGAACAATGAGCAGTTCTTC
>TRBJ2-2|NA|TRBD2|TRBV11-2|15
CASSSLRGATGELFF
TGTGCCAGCAGCTCCCTGCGGGGGGCCACCGGGGAGCTGTTTTTT
>TRBJ1-2|NA|NA|TRBV7-2|15
CASIPGPGDDYGYTF
TGTGCCAGCATCCCCGGTCCGGGGGACGACTATGGCTACACCTTC
>TRBJ2-3|NA|TRBD2|TRBV5-1|16
CASSLERGGRTDTQYF
TGCGCCAGCAGCTTGGAGCGGGGGGGTCGCACAGATACGCAGTATTTT
>TRBJ1-5|NA|NA|TRBV2|16
CASSDGRGHSNQPQHF
TGTGCCAGCAGTGATGGAAGGGGCCATAGCAATCAGCCCCAGCATTTT
>TRBJ1-1|NA|NA|TRBV5-1|15
CASSPRSGDSAEAFF
TGCGCCAGCAGCCCCCGTTCAGGGGATAGTGCAGAAGCTTTCTTT
>TRBJ1-3|few|NA|TRBV7-2|12
CASSLQGNTIYF
TGTGCCAGCAGCTTACAGGGAAACACCATATATTTT
>TRBJ2-2|NA|NA|TRBV5-1|13
CASRRGNTGELFF
TGCGCCAGCAGAAGAGGGAACACCGGGGAGCTGTTTTTT
>TRBJ1-2|NA|NA|TRBV9|14
CASSLDRSNYGYTF
TGTGCCAGCAGCCTCGACAGATCTAACTATGGCTACACCTTC
>TRBJ1-1|NA|NA|TRBV12-3/TRBV12-4|12
CASSLMGGEAFF
TGTGCCAGCAGTTTGATGGGAGGGGAAGCTTTCTTT
>TRBJ2-1|NA|NA|TRBV2|15
CASSEEVAPMGEQFF
TGTGCCAGCAGTGAAGAGGTAGCGCCTATGGGTGAGCAGTTCTTC
>TRBJ2-7|NA|NA|TRBV14|13
CASSQDNGGGQYF
TGTGCCAGCAGCCAAGATAACGGGGGTGGGCAGTACTTC
>TRBJ1-1|NA|NA|TRBV18|16
CASSPPSLTVNTEAFF
TGTGCCAGCTCACCACCTAGCCTGACGGTGAACACTGAAGCTTTCTTT
>TRBJ1-2|NA|NA|TRBV11-2|16
CASSSRGGRYGSGYTF
TGTGCCAGCAGCTCTAGGGGCGGGAGATATGGCTCCGGCTACACCTTC
>TRBJ1-6|NA|TRBD1|TRBV4-1|17
CASSQSIGTGNNSPLHF
TGCGCCAGCAGCCAATCTATTGGGACAGGGAATAATTCACCCCTCCACTTT
>TRBJ1-2|NA|NA|TRBV29-1|11
CSVPDFRGYTF
NA
>TRBJ2-5|NA|TRBD2|TRBV5-1|14
CASSILERGETQYF
TGCGCCAGCAGCATCCTTGAGCGGGGGGAGACCCAGTACTTC
>TRBJ2-7|NA|NA|TRBV18|15
CASSPGLADAYEQYF
TGTGCCAGCTCCCCCGGCCTAGCCGACGCCTACGAGCAGTACTTC
>TRBJ2-5|NA|TRBD1|TRBV2|11
CATRGLETQYF
TGTGCCACCAGGGGGCTAGAGACCCAGTACTTC
>TRBJ1-2|NA|NA|TRBV23-1|17
CASSQFWGGGFECGYTF
TGCGCCAGCAGTCAATTTTGGGGGGGCGGATTTGAGTGTGGCTACACCTTC
>TRBJ1-6|NA|NA|TRBV6-1|16
CASSELQRVGSSLLPF
TGTGCCAGCAGTGAATTGCAGAGGGTGGGTTCAAGCCTCCTACCCTTT
>TRBJ1-1|NA|NA|TRBV18|14
CASSSQAGRTEAFF
TGTGCCAGCTCCTCGCAGGCGGGGAGGACTGAAGCTTTCTTT
>TRBJ1-2|NA|TRBD1|TRBV18|17
CASSPLGTGTPNYGYTF
TGTGCCAGCTCACCACTGGGGACAGGAACCCCTAACTATGGCTACACCTTC
>TRBJ2-1|NA|NA|TRBV7-4|15
CASSLDTETYNEQFF
TGTGCCAGCAGCTTAGACACGGAGACGTACAATGAGCAGTTCTTC
>TRBJ1-2|NA|NA|TRBV5-4|16
CASSGTRGSNNYGYTF
TGTGCCAGCAGCGGGACTCGGGGATCAAACAACTATGGCTACACCTTC
>TRBJ2-1|NA|NA|TRBV29-1|17
CSAKGQEPLSSYNEQFF
TGCAGCGCCAAGGGGCAGGAACCTTTAAGCTCCTACAATGAGCAGTTCTTC
>TRBJ1-1|NA|TRBD1|TRBV27|13
CASSRGQGTEAFF
TGTGCCAGCAGCCGCGGACAGGGGACTGAAGCTTTCTTT
>TRBJ1-3|NA|NA|TRBV12-5|15
CASGLWTVSGNTIYF
TGTGCTAGTGGTTTATGGACAGTCTCTGGAAACACCATATATTTT
>TRBJ2-1|NA|NA|TRBV2|15
CASRAQGSSYNEQFF
TGTGCCAGCAGGGCACAGGGCTCGTCCTACAATGAGCAGTTCTTC
>TRBJ2-2|NA|TRBD2|TRBV2|15
CASRGRGASTGELFF
TGTGCCAGCAGAGGGCGGGGGGCCTCCACCGGGGAGCTGTTTTTT
>TRBJ2-1|NA|TRBD2|TRBV3-1/TRBV3-2|17
CASSQDLGGSAYNEQFF
TGTGCCAGCAGCCAAGATCTCGGCGGGAGTGCCTACAATGAGCAGTTCTTC